Listed below are T cell receptor beta chains from one sample, sequenced in a study of post-analysis software for immune sequencing data. TCRdb passed the PCR reads through MiXCR, listing each CDR3 protein once. The table has around 400,000 distinct CDR3 sequences, over 30% seen once; the top ten hold approximately 7.1%. The source material was blood. The receptors shown here come from a girl aged 2 to 9 with multiple sclerosis. CDR3s include the opening cysteine and the closing phenylalanine or tryptophan. A D gene is named only where the DNA matches it firmly. Not all rows give a size; the values are once, few, many and, for expanded clones, a class.

size,D,V,J,CDR3,DNA
.,TRBD1,TRBV29-1,TRBJ2-4,CSVVPQGADIQYF,TGCAGCGTTGTTCCCCAGGGGGCTGACATTCAGTACTTC
.,.,TRBV10-3,TRBJ1-2,CAIGDYGYTF,TGTGCCATCGGAGACTATGGCTACACCTTC
.,.,TRBV6-5,TRBJ1-2,CASSSLQGIYGYTF,TGTGCCAGCAGTTCCCTACAGGGCATCTATGGCTACACCTTC
few,TRBD2,TRBV6-5,TRBJ2-7,CASSTPGGRAYEQYF,TGTGCCAGCAGTACTCCGGGGGGGAGGGCTTACGAGCAGTACTTC
few,TRBD1,TRBV18,TRBJ1-6,CASSPPGQGELYSPLHF,TGTGCCAGCTCACCACCAGGACAGGGAGAATTATATTCACCCCTCCACTTT
.,TRBD2,TRBV9,TRBJ2-3,CASSVAKDARGGFLPDTQYF,TGTGCCAGCAGCGTAGCTAAGGATGCGCGGGGGGGATTCCTACCAGATACGCAGTATTTT
once,.,TRBV12-3/TRBV12-4,TRBJ1-1,CASSPQGRNTEAFF,TGTGCCAGCAGCCCACAGGGTAGGAACACTGAAGCTTTCTTT
.,.,TRBV6-6,TRBJ1-5,CANILGPHQPQHF,TGTGCCAACATCCTGGGTCCTCATCAGCCCCAGCATTTT
.,.,TRBV20-1,TRBJ1-2,CSARDIGAYGYTF,TGCAGTGCTAGAGATATCGGGGCCTATGGCTACACCTTC
.,.,TRBV20-1,TRBJ2-3,CSARRQTDTQYF,TGCAGTGCTAGACGACAGACAGATACGCAGTATTTT
few,.,TRBV12-3/TRBV12-4,TRBJ1-5,CASSFGGAGQPQHF,TGTGCCAGCAGTTTTGGGGGCGCGGGTCAGCCCCAGCATTTT
few,TRBD1,TRBV7-9,TRBJ2-5,CASSLAAQGKTQYF,TGTGCCAGCAGCTTAGCCGCACAGGGGAAGACCCAGTACTTC
.,.,TRBV5-4,TRBJ2-7,CASSFSPGAWEQYF,TGTGCCAGCAGCTTCTCTCCGGGGGCCTGGGAGCAGTACTTC
.,TRBD2,TRBV6-1,TRBJ2-1,CASSESIAGGSYNEQFF,TGTGCCAGCAGTGAGTCGATAGCGGGGGGCTCCTACAATGAGCAGTTCTTC
.,.,TRBV7-9,TRBJ2-7,CASSPSTGLRTYEQYF,TGTGCCAGCAGCCCATCCACAGGGTTGAGGACCTACGAGCAGTACTTC
.,TRBD2,TRBV15,TRBJ2-1,CATRRREGYNEQFF,TGTGCCACCAGGAGGCGGGAGGGCTACAATGAGCAGTTCTTC
few,.,TRBV29-1,TRBJ2-3,CSVDPAKGGDTQYF,TGCAGCGTTGATCCAGCAAAGGGAGGAGATACGCAGTATTTT
.,.,TRBV6-5,TRBJ1-6,CASSYSQGGNSPLHF,TGTGCCAGCAGTTACTCGCAGGGTGGTAATTCACCCCTCCACTTT
.,TRBD2,TRBV5-1,TRBJ2-7,CASSSRSGTSASPHEQYF,TGCGCCAGCAGCTCCCGATCCGGGACTAGCGCGTCTCCCCACGAGCAGTACTTC
.,TRBD1,TRBV12-3/TRBV12-4,TRBJ1-5,CASSRRNRGLNQPQHF,TGTGCCAGCAGTCGTCGTAACAGGGGGCTGAATCAGCCCCAGCATTTT
once,TRBD2,TRBV6-2/TRBV6-3,TRBJ2-7,CASSYTLAGFYEQYF,TGTGCCAGCAGTTACACACTAGCGGGATTTTACGAGCAGTACTTC
.,TRBD2,TRBV5-6,TRBJ2-7,CASSNTLLARGYEQYF,TGTGCCAGCAGCAACACCCTACTAGCGAGGGGCTACGAGCAGTACTTC
few,TRBD2,TRBV20-1,TRBJ2-5,CSADSGRETQYF,TGCAGTGCCGACAGCGGGAGGGAGACCCAGTACTTC
.,TRBD1,TRBV29-1,TRBJ2-5,CSDGQGARETQYF,TGCAGCGACGGACAGGGGGCGCGGGAGACCCAGTACTTC
few,.,TRBV7-8,TRBJ2-5,CASSAQRGETQYF,TGTGCCAGCAGCGCTCAACGGGGGGAGACCCAGTACTTC
few,.,TRBV29-1,TRBJ2-3,CSARKGVRPDTQYF,TGCAGCGCCCGGAAGGGGGTTCGGCCAGATACGCAGTATTTT
.,TRBD1,TRBV4-1,TRBJ2-7,CASSQYGPADRGYYEQYF,TGCGCCAGCAGCCAATATGGCCCCGCCGACAGGGGATACTACGAGCAGTATTTC
.,.,TRBV28,TRBJ2-7,CASRQGYEQYF,TGTGCCAGCAGGCAAGGTTACGAGCAGTACTTC
.,TRBD2,TRBV20-1,TRBJ2-1,CSAAGLAGGISQDEQFF,TGCAGTGCTGCGGGACTAGCGGGAGGGATTTCACAGGATGAGCAGTTCTTC
few,TRBD1,TRBV6-5,TRBJ2-7,CASSGDRPAYEQYF,TGTGCCAGCAGTGGGGACAGACCAGCCTACGAGCAGTACTTC
few,TRBD1,TRBV7-9,TRBJ1-2,CASSFPGQGASNYGYTF,TGTGCCAGCAGCTTCCCGGGACAGGGGGCCTCTAACTATGGCTACACCTTC
.,TRBD2,TRBV4-1,TRBJ2-4,CASSQVVGGSNIRYF,TGCGCCAGCAGCCAAGTGGTGGGGGGGTCCAACATTCGGTACTTC
.,.,TRBV20-1,TRBJ2-3,CSARLVTSTDTQYF,TGCAGTGCTAGACTCGTAACTAGCACAGATACGCAGTATTTT
.,TRBD1,TRBV2,TRBJ2-7,CASRGQGAVRGEQYF,TGTGCCAGCAGAGGACAGGGAGCAGTACGTGGCGAGCAGTACTTC
.,TRBD2,TRBV29-1,TRBJ2-3,CSVEFLAAQRDTQYF,TGCAGCGTTGAGTTTCTAGCGGCACAGCGCGATACGCAGTATTTT
few,TRBD2,TRBV4-1,TRBJ2-7,CASSQTSGGPYEQYF,TGCGCCAGCAGCCAGACTAGCGGGGGGCCCTACGAGCAGTACTTC
few,TRBD1,TRBV12-3/TRBV12-4,TRBJ2-5,CASSFRDRAQETQYF,TGTGCCAGCAGCTTCCGGGACAGAGCGCAAGAGACCCAGTACTTC
.,.,TRBV6-1,TRBJ1-2,CASAFESGYTF,TGTGCCAGCGCTTTTGAGTCTGGCTACACCTTC
.,TRBD2,TRBV9,TRBJ2-3,CASSGSSGGGTDTQYF,TGTGCCAGCAGCGGCAGTAGCGGGGGCGGTACAGATACGCAGTATTTT
few,.,TRBV15,TRBJ2-7,CATSREGGHFSYEQYF,TGTGCCACCAGCAGGGAAGGGGGACACTTCTCCTACGAGCAGTACTTC
.,TRBD1,TRBV20-1,TRBJ2-7,CSARRGQGAYEQYF,TGCAGTGCTAGACGCGGACAGGGCGCGTACGAGCAGTACTTC
.,.,TRBV29-1,TRBJ2-5,CSVETTGLQETQYF,TGCAGCGTTGAAACGACCGGGTTGCAAGAGACCCAGTACTTC
.,TRBD1,TRBV4-3,TRBJ2-7,CASSQEPGQFYEQYF,TGCGCCAGCAGCCAAGAGCCGGGACAGTTCTACGAGCAGTACTTC
.,.,TRBV3-1,TRBJ1-4,CASSLSHGPANEKLFF,TGTGCCAGCAGTCTAAGCCACGGTCCGGCTAATGAAAAACTGTTTTTT
.,.,TRBV28,TRBJ2-6,CASSLRGLASGANVLTF,TGTGCCAGCAGTTTACGGGGCTTGGCCTCTGGGGCCAACGTCCTGACTTTC
.,.,TRBV6-5,TRBJ2-1,CASSYFSEQFF,TGTGCCAGCAGTTACTTTAGTGAGCAGTTCTTC
.,TRBD1,TRBV20-1,TRBJ2-3,CSAKQGTDTQYF,TGCAGTGCAAAACAGGGGACAGATACGCAGTATTTT
.,TRBD1,TRBV12-3/TRBV12-4,TRBJ1-2,CASSPGTGRSHGYTF,TGTGCCAGCAGTCCCGGGACAGGGAGAAGCCATGGCTACACCTTC
.,TRBD2,TRBV6-1,TRBJ2-7,CASHLLAGESSYEQYF,TGTGCCAGCCATTTATTAGCGGGGGAGAGCTCCTACGAGCAGTACTTC